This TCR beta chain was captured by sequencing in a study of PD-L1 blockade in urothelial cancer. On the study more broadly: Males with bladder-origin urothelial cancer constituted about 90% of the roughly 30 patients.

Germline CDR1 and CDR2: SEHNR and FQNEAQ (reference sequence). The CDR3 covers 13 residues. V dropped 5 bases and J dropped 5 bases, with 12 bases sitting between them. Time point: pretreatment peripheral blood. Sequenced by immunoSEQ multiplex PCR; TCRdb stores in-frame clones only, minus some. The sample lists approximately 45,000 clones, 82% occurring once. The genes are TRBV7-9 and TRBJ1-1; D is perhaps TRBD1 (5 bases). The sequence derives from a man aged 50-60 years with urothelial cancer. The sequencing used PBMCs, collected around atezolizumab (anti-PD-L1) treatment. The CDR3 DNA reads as TGTGCCAGCAGCCCCGCGGGGGTTACTGAAGCTTTCTTT. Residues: CASSPAGVTEAFF.